Described below is a single T cell receptor (beta chain) sequence and its context. Antigen: not known. V lost 1 base, J lost 2 bases, and 11 bases lay in between. Germline lookup yields CDR1 KGHSH and CDR2 LQKENI. The CDR3 is made up of 15 amino acids. This record comes from a study of cytomegalovirus exposure and HLA in healthy donors. Study results and caveats: In a later analysis, first-cohort TCR clusters were found to tend to co-occur in the 130 or so validation repertoires.

This table comes from immunoSEQ multiplex PCR, and its TCRdb copy is limited to in-frame clones, with some not included. The table lists 150,000 to 200,000 clones, about three quarters of them singletons. Sequenced input: PBMCs. This sequence joins TRBV18 and TRBJ1-1; D is uncertain. This clonotype was sampled from a woman aged 30 to 39 in good health and CMV-seronegative. CDR3 residues: CASSPQYSRNTEAFF. The CDR3 DNA sequence: TGTGCCAGCTCACCACAGTACAGTCGAAACACTGAAGCTTTCTTT.